The clone carrying this T cell receptor beta chain was counted only a few times. As yet, its antigen is unknown. The data stem from a study of lymphopenia after photon versus proton radiotherapy. The study's findings and limits: Photon-treated patients lost naive T cells and TCR diversity; proton-treated stayed stable. Larger post-nadir TCR diversity loss correlated inversely with survival in deceased patients.

Here immunoSEQ multiplex PCR was the method, and the copy in TCRdb shows in-frame clones only, minus some. The profile covers approximately 70,000 clones, with about 85% appearing a single time and 9.5% to 15% taken by the ten largest. In germline, CDR1 is KGHSH, CDR2 LQKENI. Trimming shortened V by 3 bases and J by 7 bases, and 13 bases separated the two germline ends. The CDR3 has 15 amino acids. The clonotype originates from an elderly man with esophageal cancer. V is TRBV18 and J is TRBJ1-6; D perhaps matches TRBD1 (5 bases). The sample here was peripheral blood, taken from a patient treated with proton-based radiotherapy. CDR3 sequence: CASSPSGTVNSPLHF. CDR3 DNA: TGTGCCAGCTCACCCTCCGGGACGGTGAATTCACCCCTCCACTTT.